Below are 10 T cell receptor beta chains sequenced from a single sample in a study of T cells in women clearing cervical HPV infection. Sequenced by immunoSEQ multiplex PCR; TCRdb stores in-frame clones only, minus some. The sample spans some 30,000 clones; the ten largest clones claim 4.2%. The sequenced sample was blood buffy coat. The source of these receptors is a woman aged 18-70 years with a cervical HPV16 infection that either progressed to CIN3+ or cleared (not recorded which).

Details on this clone: The read stops 3 residues short of the end of the CDR3; the missing end is completed from the germline J gene. The rearrangement uses TRBV27 and TRBJ2-2; TRBD1 matches 7 bases. V was clipped by 7 bases and J by 1 base; unmatched bases: 3. The CDR3 totals 14 residues. Germline V lookup: CDR1 MNHEY, CDR2 SMNVEV (reference sequence). The sequenced CDR3 bases are TGTGCCAGCAAAGGGGGCCTGAACACCGGGGAG. It translates to CASKGGLNTGE. The CDR3 in full is CASKGGLNTGELFF.

In the case of this clone: The CDR3 extends 3 residues past the end of the read, so its final part is completed from the germline J gene. The gene calls are TRBV7-9 and TRBJ1-1; no reliable D call. Germline V gene sequence: CDR1 SEHNR, CDR2 FQNEAQ (reference sequence). The CDR3 contains 11 residues. The sequenced CDR3 bases are TGTGCCAGCAGCCTTGGACTGGAA. Translation gives CASSLGLE. The CDR3 reads in full as CASSLGLEAFF. The whole variable domain, remainder taken from reference TRBV7-9 and TRBJ1-1, is DTGVSQNPRHKITKRGQNVTFRCDPISEHNRLYWYRQTLGQGPEFLTYFQNEAQLEKSRLLSDRFSAERPKGSFSTLEIQRTEQGDSAMYLCASSLGLEAFFGQGTRLTVV.

Points on this clone: The sequence runs out 3 residues before the end of the CDR3; the remainder is reconstructed from the germline J gene. The rearrangement joins TRBV30 to TRBJ2-7; D perhaps matches TRBD1 (6 bases). Germline assignment: CDR1 GTSNPN and CDR2 SVGIG (reference sequence). The CDR3 sequence is 13 residues long. Trimming shortened V by 5 bases and J by 4 bases, and 15 bases separated the two germline ends. CDR3: CAWGFRGRYEQYF. The CDR3 DNA, read in part, is TGTGCCTGGGGGTTCAGGGGTCGGTACGAG. Combining the CDR3 with reference TRBV30 and TRBJ2-7 gives the whole variable domain SQTIHQWPATLVQPVGSPLSLECTVEGTSNPNLYWYRQAAGRGLQLLFYSVGIGQISSEVPQNLSASRPQDRQFILSSKKLLLSDSGFYLCAWGFRGRYEQYFGPGTRLTVT.

For this clone: The read falls 3 residues short of the CDR3 end, and the missing part is taken from the germline J gene. The J gene is TRBJ1-1, the V gene TRBV18; TRBD1 is a possible D gene (5 bases). Germline CDR1 and CDR2: KGHSH and LQKENI. The CDR3 runs to 15 residues. V was cut by 3 bases and J by 0 bases, with 11 bases left in between. The sequenced CDR3 bases are TGTGCCAGCTCACCGGGACTTACGGTGAACACTGAA. Its protein product is CASSPGLTVNTE. The complete CDR3 reads CASSPGLTVNTEAFF.

The CDR3 region is CASIPDKGGFYEQYF. Incomplete CDR3 DNA: TGTGCCAGCATTCCGGATAAAGGGGGATTCTACGAG. The rearrangement joins TRBV6-2 or TRBV6-3 to TRBJ2-7, with a possible D match to TRBD1 (6 bases). The read ends 3 residues early relative to the CDR3; the germline J gene fills the gap. The germline CDR1 and CDR2 sequences are MNHEY and SVGEGT. This CDR3 is built from 15 residues. Trimming took off 7 bases at V and 3 bases at J, with 19 bases between the two ends.

A word on this clone: The observed sequence ends 3 residues before the CDR3 terminus, with the missing tail filled in from the germline J gene. This specimen includes other DNA sequences encoding the same CDR3. V is TRBV7-9 and J is TRBJ1-2; 10 nucleotides align to TRBD1. Germline-derived CDR1 and CDR2 are SEHNR and FQNEAQ (reference sequence). The CDR3 extends over 13 amino acids. CDR3 DNA (partial): TGTGCCAGCAGCTCCATGACAGGGGGCGGC. It encodes CASSSMTGGG. The CDR3 in its entirety is CASSSMTGGGYTF.

As for this clone: The observed sequence ends 3 residues before the CDR3 terminus, with the missing tail filled in from the germline J gene. The chain couples TRBV6-4 to TRBJ2-3; 8 bases map to TRBD2. From germline, CDR1 is MRHNA and CDR2 SNTAGT. This CDR3 comprises 17 residues. V lost 0 bases, J lost 2 bases, and 7 bases stayed unmatched. CDR3 protein: CASSDSIAGLNTDTQYF. CDR3 DNA (partial): TGTGCCAGCAGTGACTCAATAGCGGGACTAAACACAGATACG.

Note on this clone: The read ends 3 residues shy of where the CDR3 ends; the end is completed using the germline J gene. V gene TRBV10-3 combines with J gene TRBJ2-2, with D perhaps matching TRBD1 (5 bases). V was clipped by 4 bases and J by 1 base, with 13 bases between them. The CDR3 extends over 16 amino acids. Germline lookup yields CDR1 ENHRY and CDR2 SYGVKD. This CDR3 reads CAISVTDLMNTGELFF. Incomplete CDR3 DNA: TGTGCCATCAGTGTGACAGATCTAATGAACACCGGGGAG.

CDR3 amino acids: CASSQTGTEAFF. The DNA read from the CDR3 is TGCGCCAGCAGCCAAACAGGGACTGAA. The gene calls are TRBV4-1 and TRBJ1-1; D is possibly TRBD1 (6 bases). The read ends 3 residues before the CDR3 terminus; that terminus is restored from the germline J gene. The CDR3 extends over 12 amino acids. Trimming removed 2 bases from V and 5 bases from J, with 6 bases in between. Germline loops: CDR1 MGHRA, CDR2 YSYEKL.

A word on this clone: The read halts 3 residues ahead of the CDR3 end, with the missing end drawn from the germline J gene. The gene calls are TRBV19 and TRBJ2-1, with D possibly matching TRBD2 (6 bases). This CDR3 is built from 15 residues. In germline, CDR1 is LNHDA, CDR2 SQIVND (reference sequence). V was cut by 5 bases and J by 3 bases, with 14 bases left in between. CDR3 DNA (partial): TGTGCCAGTAGTTTCCAACTAGCAGTCTACAATGAG. Protein: CASSFQLAVYNE. The whole CDR3 protein reads CASSFQLAVYNEQFF.